Below, 6 T cell receptor beta chains from the same sample are listed, as sequenced in a study of T cells after somatic rescue of genetic block. Generated by immunoSEQ multiplex PCR, the TCRdb table keeps only in-frame clones and is missing some. The sample includes roughly 120,000 clones, about nine tenths of them seen just once. The sequencing sample was made of peripheral blood mononuclear cells (PBMCs). These receptors were taken from a woman between 18 and 29 years old.

This clone was seen a handful of times. The chain is built from TRBV7-9 and TRBJ2-7, with TRBD1 identical over 7 bases. With 5 bases clipped from V and 4 bases from J, the junction kept 8 bases outside the gene matches. The germline gives CDR1 SEHNR, CDR2 FQNEAQ (reference sequence). This CDR3 has 14 residues. This CDR3 reads CASSPRDSLYEQYF. The CDR3 DNA is TGTGCCAGCAGCCCCCGGGACAGTCTTTACGAGCAGTACTTC.

The V gene is TRBV7-3, the J gene TRBJ1-1; D is unclear. The V end was cut by 2 bases, the J end by 1 base, with 8 bases between. Germline V gives CDR1 SGHTA, CDR2 FQGTGA. The CDR3 loop spans 14 amino acids. CDR3 nucleotide sequence: TGTGCCAGCAGCTTAGGAAGCCCGAACACTGAAGCTTTCTTT. It codes for CASSLGSPNTEAFF.

This chain links TRBV11-2 with TRBJ2-1; 7 positions match TRBD2. CDR3 size: 17 residues. The junction had 16 bases not matched to a gene; V was cut back by 4 bases and J by 7 bases. The germline V gene encodes CDR1 SGHAT and CDR2 FQNNGV. CDR3 in amino acids: CASSSRPAGPPANEQFF. The CDR3 DNA follows: TGTGCCAGCAGCTCACGCCCAGCGGGACCACCAGCGAATGAGCAGTTCTTC.

This chain joins TRBV7-9 and TRBJ1-5; 7 bases fit TRBD1. The CDR3 covers 14 residues. Germline values: CDR1 SEHNR, CDR2 FQNEAQ (reference sequence). V gave up 3 bases and J gave up 2 bases; unmatched junction bases: 1. Written as DNA, the CDR3 is TGTGCCAGCAGCTTCGGGACAGGCAATCAGCCCCAGCATTTT. Protein sequence: CASSFGTGNQPQHF.

The chain has TRBV7-9 and TRBJ1-1; the D gene is possibly TRBD1 (5 bases). V dropped 2 bases and J dropped 11 bases, with 9 bases sitting between them. This CDR3 spans 11 amino acids. The germline CDR1 and CDR2 sequences are SEHNR and FQNEAQ (reference sequence). CDR3 nucleotide sequence: TGTGCCAGCAGCTTACTCGGGGGGGCTTTCTTT. Its protein product is CASSLLGGAFF.

The gene calls are TRBV5-1 and TRBJ1-6, with D possibly TRBD1 on 5 matching bases. This CDR3 comprises 16 residues. Per the germline V gene, CDR1 is SGHRS and CDR2 is YFSETQ. Trimming pared 0 bases from V and 9 bases from J, leaving 16 bases between. The CDR3 DNA reads as TGCGCCAGCAGCTTGGTAGGGGTTGGGTTGAGTTCACCCCTCCACTTT. It yields the protein CASSLVGVGLSSPLHF.